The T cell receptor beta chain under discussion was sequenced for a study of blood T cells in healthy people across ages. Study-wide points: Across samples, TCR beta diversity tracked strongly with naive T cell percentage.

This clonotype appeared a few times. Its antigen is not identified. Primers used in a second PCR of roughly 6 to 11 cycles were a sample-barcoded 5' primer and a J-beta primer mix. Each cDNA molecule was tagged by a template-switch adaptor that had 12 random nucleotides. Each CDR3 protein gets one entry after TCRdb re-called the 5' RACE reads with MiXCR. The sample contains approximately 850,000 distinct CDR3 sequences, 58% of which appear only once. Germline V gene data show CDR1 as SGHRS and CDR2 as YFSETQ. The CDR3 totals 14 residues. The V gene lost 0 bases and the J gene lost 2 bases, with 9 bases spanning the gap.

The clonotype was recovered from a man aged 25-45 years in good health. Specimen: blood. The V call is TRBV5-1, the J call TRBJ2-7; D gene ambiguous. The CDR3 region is CASSLEGLPYEQYF. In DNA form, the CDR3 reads TGCGCCAGCAGCTTGGAGGGCCTGCCCTACGAGCAGTACTTC.